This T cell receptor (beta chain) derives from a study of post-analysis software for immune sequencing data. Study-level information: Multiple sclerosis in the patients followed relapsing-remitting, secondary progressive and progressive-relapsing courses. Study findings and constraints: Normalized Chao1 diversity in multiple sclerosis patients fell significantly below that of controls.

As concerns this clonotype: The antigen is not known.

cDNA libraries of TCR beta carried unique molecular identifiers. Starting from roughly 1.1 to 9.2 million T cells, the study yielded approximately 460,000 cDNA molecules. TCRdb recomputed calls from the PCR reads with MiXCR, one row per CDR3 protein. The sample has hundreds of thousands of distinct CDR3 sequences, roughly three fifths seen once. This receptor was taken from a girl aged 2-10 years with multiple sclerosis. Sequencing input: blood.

The CDR3 is CASRILGGVNFGEQFF. Written as DNA, the CDR3 is TGCGCCAGCAGAATTCTCGGCGGAGTTAATTTCGGGGAGCAGTTCTTC. V gene TRBV5-1 combines with J gene TRBJ2-1; D uncertain. The germline V gene encodes CDR1 SGHRS and CDR2 YFSETQ. V lost 5 bases and J lost 10, with 25 bases in between. This CDR3 is built from 16 residues. Full variable domain (rest looked up from reference TRBV5-1 and TRBJ2-1): KAGVTQTPRYLIKTRGQQVTLSCSPISGHRSVSWYQQTPGQGLQFLFEYFSETQRNKGNFPGRFSGRQFSNSRSEMNVSTLELGDSALYLCASRILGGVNFGEQFFGPGTRLTVL.